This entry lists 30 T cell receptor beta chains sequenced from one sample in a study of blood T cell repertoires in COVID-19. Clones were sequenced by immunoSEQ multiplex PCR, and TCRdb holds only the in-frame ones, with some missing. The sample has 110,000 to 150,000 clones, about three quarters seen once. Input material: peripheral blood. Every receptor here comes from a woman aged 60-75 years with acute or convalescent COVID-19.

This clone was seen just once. The CDR3 nucleotides are TGTGCCCTGGGGGCAAGCGGAGTATACAATGAGCAGTTCTTC. Residues: CALGASGVYNEQFF. The V gene is TRBV10-3, the J gene TRBJ2-1; tentative D call: TRBD1 (6 bases). This CDR3 region has 14 residues. Germline CDR1 ENHRY, CDR2 SYGVKD. V lost 11 bases to trimming and J lost 4 bases, with 18 bases between them.

Here the CDR3 DNA reads TGTGCCAGCAGCGCAACACCCCGACTAGCGGGAGGTGCAGATACGCAGTATTTT. Protein product: CASSATPRLAGGADTQYF. The V and J genes are TRBV3-1 (or the pseudogene TRBV3-2) and TRBJ2-3; 13 bases line up with TRBD2. The CDR3 has 18 residues. Germline V CDR1 and CDR2: LGHDT, YNNKEL (reference sequence). V lost 5 bases to trimming and J lost 4 bases; unmatched junction nucleotides: 12.

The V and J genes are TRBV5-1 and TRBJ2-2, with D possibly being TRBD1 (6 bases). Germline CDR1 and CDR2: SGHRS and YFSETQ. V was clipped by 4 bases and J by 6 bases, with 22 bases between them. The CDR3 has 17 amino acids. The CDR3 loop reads CASSKFSGVNPPGELFF. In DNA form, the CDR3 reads TGCGCCAGCAGCAAATTTTCAGGGGTAAATCCTCCCGGGGAGCTGTTTTTT.

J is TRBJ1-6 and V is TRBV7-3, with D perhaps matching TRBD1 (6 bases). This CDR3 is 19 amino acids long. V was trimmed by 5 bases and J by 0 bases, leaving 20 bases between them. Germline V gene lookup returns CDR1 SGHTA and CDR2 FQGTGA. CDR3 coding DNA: TGTGCCAGCAGCCCAAGGGCCAGGGGATCCAGCTCCTATAATTCACCCCTCCACTTT. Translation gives CASSPRARGSSSYNSPLHF. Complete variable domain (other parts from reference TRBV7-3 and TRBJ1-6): GAGVSQTPSNKVTEKGKYVELRCDPISGHTALYWYRQSLGQGPEFLIYFQGTGAADDSGLPNDRFFAVRPEGSVSTLKIQRTERGDSAVYLCASSPRARGSSSYNSPLHFGNGTRLTVT.

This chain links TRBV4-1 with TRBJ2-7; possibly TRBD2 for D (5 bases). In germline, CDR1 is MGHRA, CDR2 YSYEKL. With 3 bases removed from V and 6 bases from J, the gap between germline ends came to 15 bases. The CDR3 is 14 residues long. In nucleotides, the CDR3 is TGCGCCAGCAGCCAGAGCGGTAAAGCCTTCGAGCAGTACTTC. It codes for CASSQSGKAFEQYF.

CDR3 protein: CASSSGLAGHEQFF. In nucleotides, the CDR3 is TGCGCCAGCAGCTCGGGACTCGCTGGGCATGAGCAGTTCTTC. The gene calls are TRBV5-1 and TRBJ2-1; a weak D match, TRBD2 (6 bases). The CDR3 length is 14 residues. Germline CDR1 SGHRS, CDR2 YFSETQ. V lost 3 bases to trimming and J lost 8 bases, with 15 bases between them.

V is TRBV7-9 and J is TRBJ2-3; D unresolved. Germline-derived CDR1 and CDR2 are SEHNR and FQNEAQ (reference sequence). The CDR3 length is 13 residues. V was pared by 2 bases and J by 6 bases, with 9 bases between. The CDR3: CASSLSILDTQYF. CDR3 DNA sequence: TGTGCCAGCAGCTTATCCATTTTGGATACGCAGTATTTT.

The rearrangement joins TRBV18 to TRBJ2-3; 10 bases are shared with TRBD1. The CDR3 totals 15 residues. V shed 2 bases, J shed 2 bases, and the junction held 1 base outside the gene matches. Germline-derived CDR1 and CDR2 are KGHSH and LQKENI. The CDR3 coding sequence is TGTGCCAGCTCACCAAGACAGGGGGCCACAGATACGCAGTATTTT. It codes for CASSPRQGATDTQYF.

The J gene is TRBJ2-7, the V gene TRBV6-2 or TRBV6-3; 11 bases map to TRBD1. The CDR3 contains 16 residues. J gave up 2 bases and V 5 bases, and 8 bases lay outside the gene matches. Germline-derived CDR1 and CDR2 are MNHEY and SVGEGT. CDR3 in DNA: TGTGCCAGCAGTAATACCGGGACAGGGGGAACCTACGAGCAGTACTTC. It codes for CASSNTGTGGTYEQYF.

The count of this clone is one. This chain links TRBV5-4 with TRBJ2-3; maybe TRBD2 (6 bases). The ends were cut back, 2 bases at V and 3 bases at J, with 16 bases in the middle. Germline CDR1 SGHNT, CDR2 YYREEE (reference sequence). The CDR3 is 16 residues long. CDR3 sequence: CASSFPTSPGTDTQYF. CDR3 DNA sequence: TGTGCCAGCAGCTTCCCCACTAGCCCGGGAACAGATACGCAGTATTTT.

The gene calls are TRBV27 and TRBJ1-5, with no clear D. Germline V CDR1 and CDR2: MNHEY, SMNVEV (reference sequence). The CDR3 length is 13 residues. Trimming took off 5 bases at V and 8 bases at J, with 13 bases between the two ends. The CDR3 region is CASSGRVSEPQHF. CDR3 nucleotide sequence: TGTGCCAGCAGTGGACGGGTTAGCGAGCCCCAGCATTTT.

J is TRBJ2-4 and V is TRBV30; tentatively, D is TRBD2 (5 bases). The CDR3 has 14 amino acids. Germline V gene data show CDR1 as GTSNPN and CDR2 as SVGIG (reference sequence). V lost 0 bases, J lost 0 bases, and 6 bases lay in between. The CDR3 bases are TGTGCCTGGAGTGTCGGGGTAGCCAAAAACATTCAGTACTTC. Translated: CAWSVGVAKNIQYF.

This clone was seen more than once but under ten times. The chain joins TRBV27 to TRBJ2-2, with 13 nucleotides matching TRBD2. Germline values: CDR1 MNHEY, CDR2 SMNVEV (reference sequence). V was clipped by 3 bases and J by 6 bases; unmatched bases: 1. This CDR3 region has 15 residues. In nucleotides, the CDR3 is TGTGCCAGCAGTTTTGGACTAGCGGGAGCCGGGGAGCTGTTTTTT. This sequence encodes CASSFGLAGAGELFF.

In DNA, the CDR3 is TGTGCCAGCATTGGGGGCAGCTCTGGAAACACCATATATTTT. This codes for CASIGGSSGNTIYF. The chain has TRBV2 and TRBJ1-3; D is possibly TRBD1 (6 bases). V was clipped by 7 bases and J by 0 bases, with 10 bases between them. CDR1 is SNHLY, CDR2 FYNNEI, per germline. This CDR3 is 14 amino acids long. Filled out from reference TRBV2 and TRBJ1-3, the complete variable domain reads EPEVTQTPSHQVTQMGQEVILRCVPISNHLYFYWYRQILGQKVEFLVSFYNNEISEKSEIFDDQFSVERPDGSNFTLKIRSTKLEDSAMYFCASIGGSSGNTIYFGEGSWLTVV.

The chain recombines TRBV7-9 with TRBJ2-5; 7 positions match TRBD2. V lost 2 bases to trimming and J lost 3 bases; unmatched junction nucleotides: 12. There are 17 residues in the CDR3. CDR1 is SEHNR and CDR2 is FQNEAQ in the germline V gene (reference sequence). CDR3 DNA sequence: TGTGCCAGCAGCTTACATTCCGCGGGAGCCTTGAAAGAGACCCAGTACTTC. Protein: CASSLHSAGALKETQYF. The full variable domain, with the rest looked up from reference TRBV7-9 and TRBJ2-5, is DTGVSQNPRHKITKRGQNVTFRCDPISEHNRLYWYRQTLGQGPEFLTYFQNEAQLEKSRLLSDRFSAERPKGSFSTLEIQRTEQGDSAMYLCASSLHSAGALKETQYFGPGTRLLVL.

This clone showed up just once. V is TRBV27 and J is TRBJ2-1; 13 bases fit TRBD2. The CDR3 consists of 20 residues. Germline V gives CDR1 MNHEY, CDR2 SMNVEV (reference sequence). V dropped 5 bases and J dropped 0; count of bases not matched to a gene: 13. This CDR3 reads CASSRRTSGSMSGSYNEQFF. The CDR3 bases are TGTGCCAGCAGTCGACGGACTAGCGGGAGCATGTCGGGCTCCTACAATGAGCAGTTCTTC.

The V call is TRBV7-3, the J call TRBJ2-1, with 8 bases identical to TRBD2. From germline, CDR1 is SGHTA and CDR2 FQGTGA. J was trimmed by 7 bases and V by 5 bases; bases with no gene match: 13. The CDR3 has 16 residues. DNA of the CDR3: TGTGCCAGCAGCCCATTAAGCGGGAGAGGGGGGAATGAGCAGTTCTTC. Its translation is CASSPLSGRGGNEQFF.

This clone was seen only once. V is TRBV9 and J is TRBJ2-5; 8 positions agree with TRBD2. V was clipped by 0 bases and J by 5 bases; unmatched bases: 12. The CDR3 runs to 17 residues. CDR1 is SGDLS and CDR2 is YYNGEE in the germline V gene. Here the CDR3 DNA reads TGTGCCAGCAGCGTAGGTCCGGGAGGGATATTTGGTGAGACCCAGTACTTC. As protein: CASSVGPGGIFGETQYF.

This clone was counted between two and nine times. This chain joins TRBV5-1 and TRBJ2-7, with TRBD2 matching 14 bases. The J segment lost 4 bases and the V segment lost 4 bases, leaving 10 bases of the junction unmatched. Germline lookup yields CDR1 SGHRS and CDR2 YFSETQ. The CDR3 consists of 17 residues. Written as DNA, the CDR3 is TGCGCCAGCAGCCCGGGACTAGCGGGAGTACGGTATTACGAGCAGTACTTC. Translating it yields CASSPGLAGVRYYEQYF. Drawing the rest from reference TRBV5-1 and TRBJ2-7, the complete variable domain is KAGVTQTPRYLIKTRGQQVTLSCSPISGHRSVSWYQQTPGQGLQFLFEYFSETQRNKGNFPGRFSGRQFSNSRSEMNVSTLELGDSALYLCASSPGLAGVRYYEQYFGPGTRLTVT.

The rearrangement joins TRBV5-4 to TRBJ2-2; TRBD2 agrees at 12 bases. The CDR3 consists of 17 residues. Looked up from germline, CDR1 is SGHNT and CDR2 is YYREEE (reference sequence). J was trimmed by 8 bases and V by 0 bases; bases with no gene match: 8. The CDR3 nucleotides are TGTGCCAGCAGCTTGGGGACTAGCGGGAACGGTTGGGGGGAGCTGTTTTTT. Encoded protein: CASSLGTSGNGWGELFF.

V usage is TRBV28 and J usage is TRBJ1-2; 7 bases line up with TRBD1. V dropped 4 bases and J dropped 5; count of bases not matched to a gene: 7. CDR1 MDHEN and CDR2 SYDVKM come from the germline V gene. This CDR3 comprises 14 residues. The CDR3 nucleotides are TGTGCCAGCAGTTCCGCGACAGGGCGTTATGGCTACACCTTC. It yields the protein CASSSATGRYGYTF.

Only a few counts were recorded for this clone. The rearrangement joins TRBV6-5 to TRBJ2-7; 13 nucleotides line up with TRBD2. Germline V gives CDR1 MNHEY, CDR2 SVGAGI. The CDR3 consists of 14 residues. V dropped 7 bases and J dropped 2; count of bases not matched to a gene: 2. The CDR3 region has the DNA TGTGCCAGCACTGGACTAGCGGGAGCCTACGAGCAGTACTTC. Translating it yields CASTGLAGAYEQYF.

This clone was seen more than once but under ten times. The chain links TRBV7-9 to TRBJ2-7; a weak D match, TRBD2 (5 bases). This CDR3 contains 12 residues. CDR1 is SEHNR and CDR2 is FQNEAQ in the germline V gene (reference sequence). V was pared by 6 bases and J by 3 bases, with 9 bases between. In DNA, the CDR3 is TGTGCCAGCAGTTCCGGGATCTACGAGCAGTACTTC. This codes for CASSSGIYEQYF.

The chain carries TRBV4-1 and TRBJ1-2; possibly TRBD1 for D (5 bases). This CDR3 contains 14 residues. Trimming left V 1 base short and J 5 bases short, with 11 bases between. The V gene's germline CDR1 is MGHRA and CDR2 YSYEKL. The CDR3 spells CASSQVSRQYGYTF. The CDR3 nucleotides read TGCGCCAGCAGCCAAGTTTCTAGACAGTATGGCTACACCTTC.

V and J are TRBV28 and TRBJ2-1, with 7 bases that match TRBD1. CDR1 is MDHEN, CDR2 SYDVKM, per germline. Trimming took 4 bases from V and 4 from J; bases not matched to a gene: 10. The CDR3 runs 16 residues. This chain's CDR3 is CASSSPTWTGYNEQFF. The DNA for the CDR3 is TGTGCCAGCAGTTCCCCAACCTGGACAGGTTACAATGAGCAGTTCTTC.

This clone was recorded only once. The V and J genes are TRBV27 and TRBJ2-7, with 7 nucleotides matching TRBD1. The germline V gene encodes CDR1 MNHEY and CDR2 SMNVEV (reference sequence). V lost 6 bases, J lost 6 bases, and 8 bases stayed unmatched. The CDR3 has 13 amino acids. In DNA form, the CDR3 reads TGTGCCAGCAGGGCGACAGGGTCCAGCGAGCAGTACTTC. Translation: CASRATGSSEQYF.

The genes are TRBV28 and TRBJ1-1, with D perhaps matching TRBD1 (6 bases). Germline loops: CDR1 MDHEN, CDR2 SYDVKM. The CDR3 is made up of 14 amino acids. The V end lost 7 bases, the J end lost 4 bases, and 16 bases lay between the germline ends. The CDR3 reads CASMSRGWVTEAFF. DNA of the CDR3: TGTGCCAGCATGTCTAGGGGGTGGGTCACTGAAGCTTTCTTT.

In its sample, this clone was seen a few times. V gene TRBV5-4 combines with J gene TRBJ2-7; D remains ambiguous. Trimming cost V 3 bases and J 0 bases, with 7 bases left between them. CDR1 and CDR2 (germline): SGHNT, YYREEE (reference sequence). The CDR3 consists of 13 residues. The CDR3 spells CASSSMSSYEQYF. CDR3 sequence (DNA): TGTGCCAGCAGCTCAATGAGCTCCTACGAGCAGTACTTC.

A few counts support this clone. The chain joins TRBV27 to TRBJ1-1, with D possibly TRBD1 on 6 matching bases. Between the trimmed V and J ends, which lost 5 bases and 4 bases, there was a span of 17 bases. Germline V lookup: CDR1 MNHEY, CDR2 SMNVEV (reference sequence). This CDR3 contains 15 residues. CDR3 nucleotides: TGTGCCAGCAGTAAAGGCCCCCAGGGGACCACTGAAGCTTTCTTT. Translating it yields CASSKGPQGTTEAFF.

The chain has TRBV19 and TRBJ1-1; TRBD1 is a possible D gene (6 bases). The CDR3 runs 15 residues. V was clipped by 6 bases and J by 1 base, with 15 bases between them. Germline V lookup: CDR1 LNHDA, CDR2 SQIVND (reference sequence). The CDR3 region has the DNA TGTGCCAGTAGAGTACAGGGTCTGGGGAACACTGAAGCTTTCTTT. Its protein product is CASRVQGLGNTEAFF.